Described below is a single T cell receptor beta chain sequence and its context. Its specificity is unknown. This sample was taken from a study of graft-versus-host responses after intestinal transplantation. TCRdb keeps only in-frame clones here, not all; method: immunoSEQ multiplex PCR. Of about 80,000 clones listed, approximately 91% were seen once; the top ten hold approximately 0.35%. Notes on the study in general: Ileal or blood samples showed some GvH clones first, and such clones were also found in recipient marrow.

Germline CDR1 is SGDLS and CDR2 is YYNGEE. The V and J ends lost 2 bases and 3 bases, in that order; junction bases with no gene match: 1. The CDR3 runs 13 residues. This TCR came from a human donor who received an intestinal transplant. V and J are TRBV9 and TRBJ2-5; 7 bases match TRBD1. Sequencing used unstimulated CD4+ T cells sorted from spleen or lymph node cells, obtained before intestinal transplant. The CDR3 here is CASSVTGKETQYF. The CDR3 bases are TGTGCCAGCAGCGTGACAGGGAAAGAGACCCAGTACTTC.